Following are 25 T cell receptor beta chains from one sample sequenced in a study of control samples from healthy donors and cancer patients. Only in-frame clones appear in the TCRdb table, and some are missing; sequencing was by immunoSEQ multiplex PCR. Here the sample spans around 130,000 clones, 88% being singletons. Sequencing input: blood. The receptors derive from a man in his fifties or sixties in good health.

This sequence joins TRBV6-2 or TRBV6-3 and TRBJ2-7; D unresolved. V lost 4 bases and J 3 bases, leaving 4 bases between the germline ends. Germline-derived CDR1 and CDR2 are MNHEY and SVGEGT. There are 11 residues in the CDR3. The CDR3 region is CASSWDYEQYF. The CDR3, as DNA: TGTGCCAGCAGTTGGGACTACGAGCAGTACTTC.

The CDR3 DNA sequence: TGTGCCAGCAGCTCGCTGGACACTTACAATGAGCAGTTCTTC. Protein sequence: CASSSLDTYNEQFF. The V gene is TRBV5-4, the J gene TRBJ2-1, with D possibly matching TRBD1 (5 bases). Trimming took 3 bases from V and 4 from J, leaving 11 bases between them. From germline, CDR1 is SGHNT and CDR2 YYREEE (reference sequence). The CDR3 is 14 amino acids.

This chain connects TRBV21-1 to TRBJ2-1; TRBD2, the table's D call, lacks a check against the DNA. TRBV21-1 is listed as a pseudogene. The CDR3 runs 17 residues. DNA of the CDR3: TGTGCCAGCAGCAGAGCGTCCAGCGGGGGAAACTACAATGAGCAGTTCTTC. Its protein product is CASSRASSGGNYNEQFF.

The chain joins TRBV7-3 to TRBJ2-2; no clear D. Germline V gives CDR1 SGHTA, CDR2 FQGTGA. The CDR3 covers 13 residues. The germline V and J ends were trimmed by 5 bases and 6 bases, with 10 bases remaining between them. The DNA of the CDR3 is TGTGCCAGCAGCCTGCAGGTCCCCGGGGAGCTGTTTTTT. It translates to CASSLQVPGELFF.

The chain is built from TRBV7-3 and TRBJ2-7; D tentatively fits TRBD1 or TRBD2 (5 bases each). V lost 4 bases and J lost 3, with 16 bases in between. Germline assignment: CDR1 SGHTA and CDR2 FQGTGA. The CDR3 consists of 15 residues. The CDR3 DNA is TGTGCCAGCAGCTGGGACGGGACCGCCGGCTACGAGCAGTACTTC. Translation gives CASSWDGTAGYEQYF.

The chain recombines TRBV7-9 with TRBJ1-6; D remains ambiguous. Trimming removed 5 bases from V and 7 bases from J, with 18 bases in between. Germline values: CDR1 SEHNR, CDR2 FQNEAQ (reference sequence). This CDR3 region has 16 residues. In nucleotides, the CDR3 is TGTGCCAGCAGCGACCGTGGGAAGGGTGGGAATTCACCCCTCCACTTT. It is translated as CASSDRGKGGNSPLHF.

The rearrangement links TRBV3-1 (or the pseudogene TRBV3-2) to TRBJ2-2; D unclear. Trimming removed 2 bases at V and 6 bases at J, with 10 bases between. The CDR3 length is 14 residues. CDR1 and CDR2 (germline): LGHDT, YNNKEL (reference sequence). The CDR3 loop is CASSQIGHSGELFF. The CDR3 DNA is TGTGCCAGCAGCCAAATAGGGCATTCCGGGGAGCTGTTTTTT.

In DNA, the CDR3 is TGCGCCAGCAGCCCGTCCGGGGTTTCCTACGAGCAGTACTTC. Amino acids: CASSPSGVSYEQYF. The V gene is TRBV4-1, the J gene TRBJ2-7; possibly TRBD2 for D (5 bases). The CDR3 extends over 14 amino acids. Trimming removed 4 bases from V and 1 base from J, with 11 bases in between. Germline CDR1 and CDR2: MGHRA and YSYEKL.

This chain joins TRBV10-1 and TRBJ1-1; D is possibly TRBD1 (5 bases). The germline CDR1 and CDR2 sequences are WNHNN and SYGVQD (reference sequence). The CDR3 is 11 amino acids. The V and J ends lost 4 bases and 7 bases respectively, with 7 bases between them. CDR3 sequence: CASSGQGEAFF. CDR3 nucleotides: TGCGCCAGCAGTGGCCAGGGTGAAGCTTTCTTT.

V and J are TRBV5-1 and TRBJ1-2, with a weak D call TRBD1 (6 bases). Germline CDR1 reads SGHRS; CDR2 reads YFSETQ. Trimming cost V 4 bases and J 0 bases, with 22 bases left between them. CDR3 length: 18 residues. CDR3 sequence (DNA): TGCGCCAGCAGCCCGTATGGGCAGGGGAGTTCTTCTAACTATGGCTACACCTTC. Translation: CASSPYGQGSSSNYGYTF.

The V call is TRBV25-1, the J call TRBJ1-2, with 7 bases identical to TRBD1. Trimming cost V 2 bases and J 2 bases; bases outside gene matches: 5. The CDR3 extends over 15 amino acids. Germline assignment: CDR1 MGHDK and CDR2 SYGVNS. The CDR3 loop reads CASSEVSQGNYGYTF. CDR3 sequence (DNA): TGTGCCAGCAGTGAAGTCTCACAGGGGAACTATGGCTACACCTTC.

The chain carries TRBV3-1 (or the pseudogene TRBV3-2) and TRBJ2-3; 10 positions agree with TRBD2. CDR3 length: 17 amino acids. Germline CDR1 reads LGHDT; CDR2 reads YNNKEL (reference sequence). The J segment lost 0 bases and the V segment lost 4 bases, leaving 7 bases of the junction unmatched. CDR3 DNA sequence: TGTGCCAGCAGCCCTAGCGGGGGTTCCCATAGCACAGATACGCAGTATTTT. As protein: CASSPSGGSHSTDTQYF.

CDR3 amino acids: CASRPGQGSYEQYF. The CDR3 nucleotides are TGTGCCAGCAGACCCGGACAGGGTAGCTACGAGCAGTACTTC. The chain employs TRBV3-1 (or the pseudogene TRBV3-2) and TRBJ2-7; the match to TRBD1 covers 8 bases. Germline V gene data show CDR1 as LGHDT and CDR2 as YNNKEL (reference sequence). The ends lost 6 bases at V and 3 bases at J; junction bases unmatched: 7. The CDR3 is made up of 14 amino acids.

The chain employs TRBV19 and TRBJ2-1, with TRBD2 as a possible D gene (7 bases). Germline V gene lookup returns CDR1 LNHDA and CDR2 SQIVND (reference sequence). With 1 base removed from V and 7 bases from J, the gap between germline ends came to 14 bases. The CDR3 is 15 residues long. The CDR3 sequence is CASSIGSGGKNEQFF. CDR3 in DNA: TGTGCCAGTAGTATAGGGTCGGGGGGCAAGAATGAGCAGTTCTTC.

The chain carries TRBV11-2 and TRBJ2-7; maybe TRBD1 (6 bases). The length of the CDR3 is 14 residues. The germline CDR1 and CDR2 sequences are SGHAT and FQNNGV. The V and J ends lost 0 bases and 3 bases respectively, with 9 bases between them. The CDR3 DNA is TGTGCCAGCAGCTTAGAACAGGGTTACTACGAGCAGTACTTC. Translation: CASSLEQGYYEQYF.

This clone showed up just once. The CDR3 here is CATSTGYNEQFF. The CDR3 coding sequence is TGTGCCACCAGTACGGGGTACAATGAGCAGTTCTTC. This chain joins TRBV24-1 and TRBJ2-1; D is perhaps TRBD2 (5 bases). Between the trimmed V and J ends, which lost 6 bases and 4 bases, there was a span of 6 bases. The CDR3 covers 12 residues. In germline, CDR1 is KGHDR, CDR2 SFDVKD.

This clone was observed once. The chain uses TRBV9 and TRBJ2-5; D unclear. Germline V gene data show CDR1 as SGDLS and CDR2 as YYNGEE. Trimming removed 2 bases from V and 0 bases from J, with 8 bases in between. CDR3 size: 14 residues. CDR3 loop: CASSVGLDQETQYF. The DNA for the CDR3 is TGTGCCAGCAGCGTTGGGCTAGACCAAGAGACCCAGTACTTC.

The V gene is TRBV6-2 or TRBV6-3, the J gene TRBJ1-1; 11 bases agree with TRBD1. CDR1 is MNHEY and CDR2 is SVGEGT in the germline V gene. CDR3 size: 14 residues. The V segment lost 2 bases and the J segment 8 bases; nucleotides outside the gene matches: 4. CDR3 bases: TGTGCCAGCAGTTACCCGGGACAGGGGGTCGAAGCTTTCTTT. Protein: CASSYPGQGVEAFF.

The V gene is TRBV7-4, the J gene TRBJ2-7, with D hard to call. This CDR3 spans 15 amino acids. V was shortened by 2 bases and J by 2 bases, with 13 bases between the two germline ends. Germline V gives CDR1 SGHVT, CDR2 SQSDAQ. Here the CDR3 reads CASSLPPDLTYEQYF. The CDR3 DNA follows: TGTGCCAGCAGCTTACCCCCCGACTTAACCTACGAGCAGTACTTC.

The gene calls are TRBV7-9 and TRBJ2-7; the match to TRBD1 covers 9 bases. The CDR3 contains 16 residues. The V segment lost 3 bases and the J segment 4 bases; nucleotides outside the gene matches: 10. CDR1 and CDR2 from the germline V gene are SEHNR and FQNEAQ (reference sequence). CDR3 in amino acids: CASSLTPGQGLYEQYF. The DNA for the CDR3 is TGTGCCAGCAGCTTGACCCCGGGACAGGGCCTATACGAGCAGTACTTC. Using reference TRBV7-9 and TRBJ2-7 for the parts outside the CDR3, the full variable domain is DTGVSQNPRHKITKRGQNVTFRCDPISEHNRLYWYRQTLGQGPEFLTYFQNEAQLEKSRLLSDRFSAERPKGSFSTLEIQRTEQGDSAMYLCASSLTPGQGLYEQYFGPGTRLTVT.

This clone was seen a single time. The chain couples TRBV15 to TRBJ2-7; D gene uncertain. CDR3 size: 14 residues. V lost 3 bases and J 3 bases, leaving 12 bases between the germline ends. The germline V gene encodes CDR1 LNHNV and CDR2 YYDKDF (reference sequence). The CDR3, as DNA: TGTGCCACCAGCAGTTCTGGCAAAAACTACGAGCAGTACTTC. Amino acid sequence: CATSSSGKNYEQYF.

This clone has only a few counts. CDR3 residues: CASSEYGTAIQETQYF. CDR3 sequence (DNA): TGTGCCAGCAGTGAATATGGGACAGCCATACAAGAGACCCAGTACTTC. V and J are TRBV25-1 and TRBJ2-5; 7 positions agree with TRBD1. The CDR3 consists of 16 residues. The germline gives CDR1 MGHDK, CDR2 SYGVNS. V was clipped by 0 bases and J by 2 bases; unmatched bases: 6. Using reference TRBV25-1 and TRBJ2-5 for the parts outside the CDR3, the full variable domain is EADIYQTPRYLVIGTGKKITLECSQTMGHDKMYWYQQDPGMELHLIHYSYGVNSTEKGDLSSESTVSRIRTEHFPLTLESARPSHTSQYLCASSEYGTAIQETQYFGPGTRLLVL.

The genes are TRBV28 and TRBJ1-5; 7 nucleotides line up with TRBD1. With V trimmed by 6 bases and J by 6 bases, 14 bases remained unmatched. This CDR3 has 16 amino acids. The germline V gene has CDR1 MDHEN and CDR2 SYDVKM. The CDR3 is CASSPGQAGSGQPQHF. Written as DNA, the CDR3 is TGTGCCAGCAGCCCCGGACAGGCGGGTTCGGGTCAGCCCCAGCATTTT.

This chain joins TRBV7-9 and TRBJ1-4; weak D call: TRBD1 (6 bases). Trimming cost V 4 bases and J 4 bases, with 7 bases left between them. Germline CDR1 SEHNR, CDR2 FQNEAQ (reference sequence). The CDR3 length is 13 residues. The CDR3 DNA sequence: TGTGCCAGCAGCTCACAGGGTAATGAAAAACTGTTTTTT. It specifies CASSSQGNEKLFF.

J is TRBJ2-3 and V is TRBV3-1 (or the pseudogene TRBV3-2); D is unclear. V dropped 0 bases and J dropped 5 bases, with 9 bases sitting between them. Germline-derived CDR1 and CDR2 are LGHDT and YNNKEL (reference sequence). The CDR3 sequence is 14 residues long. CDR3 sequence reads: CASSQEWVGDTQYF. In DNA, the CDR3 is TGTGCCAGCAGCCAAGAGTGGGTAGGAGATACGCAGTATTTT.